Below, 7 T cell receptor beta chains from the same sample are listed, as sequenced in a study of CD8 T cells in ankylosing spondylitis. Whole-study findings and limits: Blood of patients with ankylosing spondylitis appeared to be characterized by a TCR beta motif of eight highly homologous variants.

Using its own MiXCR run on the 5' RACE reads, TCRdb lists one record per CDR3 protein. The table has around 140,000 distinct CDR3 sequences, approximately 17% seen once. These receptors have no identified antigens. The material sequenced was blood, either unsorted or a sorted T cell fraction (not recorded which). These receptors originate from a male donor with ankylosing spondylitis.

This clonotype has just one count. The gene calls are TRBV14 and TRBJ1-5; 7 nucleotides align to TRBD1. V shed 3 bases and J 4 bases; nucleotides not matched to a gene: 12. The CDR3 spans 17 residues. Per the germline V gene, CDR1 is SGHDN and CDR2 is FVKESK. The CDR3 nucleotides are TGTGCCAGCAGCCAGGGACAGTACCTGGGGTCAAATCAGCCCCAGCATTTT. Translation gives CASSQGQYLGSNQPQHF.

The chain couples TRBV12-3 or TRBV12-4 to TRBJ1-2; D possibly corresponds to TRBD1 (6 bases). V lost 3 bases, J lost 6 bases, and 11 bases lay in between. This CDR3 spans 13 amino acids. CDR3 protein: CASSFVPGDGYTF. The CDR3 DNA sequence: TGTGCCAGCAGTTTCGTACCAGGGGATGGCTACACCTTC.

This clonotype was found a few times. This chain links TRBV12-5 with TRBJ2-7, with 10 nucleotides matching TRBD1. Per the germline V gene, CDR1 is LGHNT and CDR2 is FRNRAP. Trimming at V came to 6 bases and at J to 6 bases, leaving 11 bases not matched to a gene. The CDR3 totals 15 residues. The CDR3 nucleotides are TGTGCTAGTGGAAATCCGGGACAGGGGAGTGTCGAGCAGTACTTC. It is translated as CASGNPGQGSVEQYF.

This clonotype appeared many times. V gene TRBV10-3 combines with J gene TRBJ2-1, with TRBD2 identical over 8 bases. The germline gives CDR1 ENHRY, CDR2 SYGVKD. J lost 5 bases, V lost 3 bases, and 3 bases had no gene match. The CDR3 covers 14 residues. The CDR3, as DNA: TGTGCCATCAGTGACTCACTAGCGGACAATGAGCAGTTCTTC. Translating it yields CAISDSLADNEQFF.

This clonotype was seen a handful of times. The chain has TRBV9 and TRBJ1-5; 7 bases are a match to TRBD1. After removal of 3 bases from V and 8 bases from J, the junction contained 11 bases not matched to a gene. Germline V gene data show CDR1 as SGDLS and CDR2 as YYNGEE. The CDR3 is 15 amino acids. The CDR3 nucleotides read TGTGCCAGCAGCGCGACAGGGTGGGTGGGTGAGCCCCAGCATTTT. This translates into CASSATGWVGEPQHF.

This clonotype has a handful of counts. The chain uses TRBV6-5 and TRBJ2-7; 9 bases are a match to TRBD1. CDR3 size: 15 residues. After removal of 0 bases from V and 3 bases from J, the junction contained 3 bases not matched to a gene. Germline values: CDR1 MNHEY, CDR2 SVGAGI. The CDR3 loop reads CASSYSGQGDYEQYF. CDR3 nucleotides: TGTGCCAGCAGTTACTCGGGACAGGGCGACTACGAGCAGTACTTC.

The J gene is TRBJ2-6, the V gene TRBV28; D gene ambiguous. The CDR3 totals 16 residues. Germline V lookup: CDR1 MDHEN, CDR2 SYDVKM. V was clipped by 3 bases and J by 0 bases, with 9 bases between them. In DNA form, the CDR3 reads TGTGCCAGCAGTTTTCTCTCGATCTCTGGGGCCAACGTCCTGACTTTC. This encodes CASSFLSISGANVLTF.